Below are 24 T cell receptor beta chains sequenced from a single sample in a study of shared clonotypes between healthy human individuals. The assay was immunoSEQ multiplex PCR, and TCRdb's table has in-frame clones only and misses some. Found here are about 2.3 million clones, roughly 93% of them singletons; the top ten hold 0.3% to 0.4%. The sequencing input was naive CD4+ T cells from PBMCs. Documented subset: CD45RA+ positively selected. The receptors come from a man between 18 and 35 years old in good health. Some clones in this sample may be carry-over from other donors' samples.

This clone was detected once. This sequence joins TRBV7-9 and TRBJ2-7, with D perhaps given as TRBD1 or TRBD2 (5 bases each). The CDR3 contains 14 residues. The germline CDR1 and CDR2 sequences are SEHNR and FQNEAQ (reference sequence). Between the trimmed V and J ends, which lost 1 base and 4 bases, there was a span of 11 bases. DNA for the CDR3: TGTGCCAGCAGCTTAGGAGGGGCTTTATACGAGCAGTACTTC. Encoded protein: CASSLGGALYEQYF.

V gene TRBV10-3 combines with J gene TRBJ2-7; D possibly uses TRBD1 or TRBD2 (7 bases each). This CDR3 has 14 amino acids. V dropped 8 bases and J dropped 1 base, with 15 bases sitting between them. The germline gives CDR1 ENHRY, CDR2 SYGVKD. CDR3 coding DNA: TGTGCCATCGGGAGGGGACAGATTTCCTACGAGCAGTACTTC. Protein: CAIGRGQISYEQYF.

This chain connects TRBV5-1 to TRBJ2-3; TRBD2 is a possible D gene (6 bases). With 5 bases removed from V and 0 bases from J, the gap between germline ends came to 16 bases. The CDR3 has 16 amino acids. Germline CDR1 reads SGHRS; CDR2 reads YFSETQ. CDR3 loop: CASRGGTLSSTDTQYF. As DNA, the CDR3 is TGCGCCAGCAGGGGAGGTACATTGTCTAGCACAGATACGCAGTATTTT.

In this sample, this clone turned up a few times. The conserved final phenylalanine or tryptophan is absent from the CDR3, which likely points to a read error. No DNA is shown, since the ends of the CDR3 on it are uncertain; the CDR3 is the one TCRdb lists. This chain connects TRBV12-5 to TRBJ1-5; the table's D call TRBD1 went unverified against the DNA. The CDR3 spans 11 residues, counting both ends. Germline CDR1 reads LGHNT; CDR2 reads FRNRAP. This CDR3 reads CASGSRQGARV.

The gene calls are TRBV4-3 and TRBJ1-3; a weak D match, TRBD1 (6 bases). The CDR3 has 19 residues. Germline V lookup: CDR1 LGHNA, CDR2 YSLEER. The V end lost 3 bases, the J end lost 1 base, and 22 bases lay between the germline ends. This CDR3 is CASSQEGTGAALSGNTIYF. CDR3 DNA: TGCGCCAGCAGCCAGGAAGGAACGGGGGCCGCTCTATCTGGAAACACCATATATTTT.

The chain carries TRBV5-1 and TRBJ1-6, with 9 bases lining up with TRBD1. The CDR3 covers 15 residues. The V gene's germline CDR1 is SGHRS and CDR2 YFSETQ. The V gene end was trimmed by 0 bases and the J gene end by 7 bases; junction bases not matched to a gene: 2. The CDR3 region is CASSLGTGENSPLHF. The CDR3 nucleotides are TGCGCCAGCAGCTTGGGGACAGGGGAAAATTCACCCCTCCACTTT.

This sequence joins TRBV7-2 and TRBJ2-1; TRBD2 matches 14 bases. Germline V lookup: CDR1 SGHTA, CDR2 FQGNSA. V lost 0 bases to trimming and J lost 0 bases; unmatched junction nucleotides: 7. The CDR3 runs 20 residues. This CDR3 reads CASSLATSGRAKYSYNEQFF. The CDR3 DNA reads TGTGCCAGCAGCTTAGCGACTAGCGGGAGGGCCAAATACTCCTACAATGAGCAGTTCTTC.

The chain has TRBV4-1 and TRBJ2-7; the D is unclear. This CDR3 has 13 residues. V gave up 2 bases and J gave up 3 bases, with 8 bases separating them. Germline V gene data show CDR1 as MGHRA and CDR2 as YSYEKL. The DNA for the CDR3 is TGCGCCAGCAGCCAACCTGGAGTCTACGAGCAGTACTTC. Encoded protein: CASSQPGVYEQYF.

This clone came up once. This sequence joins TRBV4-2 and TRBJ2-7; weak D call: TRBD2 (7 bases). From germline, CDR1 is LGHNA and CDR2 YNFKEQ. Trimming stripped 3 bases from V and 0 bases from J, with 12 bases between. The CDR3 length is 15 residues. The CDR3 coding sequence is TGTGCCAGCAGCCAGAGAGGGGGGGGCTCCTACGAGCAGTACTTC. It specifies CASSQRGGGSYEQYF.

The CDR3 region is CATPGTGAHEQYF. The CDR3 DNA reads TGTGCCACGCCTGGGACAGGGGCCCACGAGCAGTACTTC. The rearrangement links TRBV28 to TRBJ2-7, with 10 bases that match TRBD1. CDR1 and CDR2 (germline): MDHEN, SYDVKM. Unmatched junction bases numbered 8, after V lost 10 bases and J lost 5 bases. This CDR3 spans 13 amino acids.

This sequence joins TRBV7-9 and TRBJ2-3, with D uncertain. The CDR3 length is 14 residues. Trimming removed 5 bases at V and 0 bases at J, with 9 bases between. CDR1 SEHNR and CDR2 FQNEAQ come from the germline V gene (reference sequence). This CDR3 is CASSLMTSTDTQYF. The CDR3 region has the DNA TGTGCCAGCAGCCTAATGACTAGCACAGATACGCAGTATTTT.

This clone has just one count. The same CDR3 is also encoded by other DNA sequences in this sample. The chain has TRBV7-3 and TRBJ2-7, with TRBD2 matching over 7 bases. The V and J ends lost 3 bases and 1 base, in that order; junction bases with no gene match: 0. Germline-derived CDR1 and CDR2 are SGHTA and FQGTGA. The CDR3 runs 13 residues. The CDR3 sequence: CASSFGGSYEQYF. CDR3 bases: TGTGCCAGCAGCTTCGGGGGGTCCTACGAGCAGTACTTC.

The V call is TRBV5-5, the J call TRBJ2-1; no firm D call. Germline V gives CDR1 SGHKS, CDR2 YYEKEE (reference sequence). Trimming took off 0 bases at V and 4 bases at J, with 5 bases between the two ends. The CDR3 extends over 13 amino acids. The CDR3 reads CASSLGAYNEQFF. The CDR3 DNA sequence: TGTGCCAGCAGCTTGGGGGCGTACAATGAGCAGTTCTTC.

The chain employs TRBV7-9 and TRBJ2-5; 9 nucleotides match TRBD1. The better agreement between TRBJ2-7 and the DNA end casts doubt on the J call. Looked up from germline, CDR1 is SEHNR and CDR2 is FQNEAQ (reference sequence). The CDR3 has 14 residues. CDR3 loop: CASSLRGQGYEQYF. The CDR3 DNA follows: TGTGCCAGCAGCTTACGGGGACAGGGTTACGAGCAGTACTTC.

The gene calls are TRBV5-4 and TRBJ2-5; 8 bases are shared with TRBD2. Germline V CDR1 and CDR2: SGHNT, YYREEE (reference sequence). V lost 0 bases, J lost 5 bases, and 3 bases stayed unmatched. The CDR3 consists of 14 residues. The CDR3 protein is CASSLVGGGETQYF. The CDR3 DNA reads TGTGCCAGCAGCTTGGTCGGCGGGGGGGAGACCCAGTACTTC.

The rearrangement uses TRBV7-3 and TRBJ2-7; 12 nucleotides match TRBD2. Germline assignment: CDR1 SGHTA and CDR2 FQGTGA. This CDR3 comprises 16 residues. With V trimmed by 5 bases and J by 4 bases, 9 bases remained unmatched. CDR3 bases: TGTGCCAGCAGCCACAAGACTAGCGGGAGATTATACGAGCAGTACTTC. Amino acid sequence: CASSHKTSGRLYEQYF.

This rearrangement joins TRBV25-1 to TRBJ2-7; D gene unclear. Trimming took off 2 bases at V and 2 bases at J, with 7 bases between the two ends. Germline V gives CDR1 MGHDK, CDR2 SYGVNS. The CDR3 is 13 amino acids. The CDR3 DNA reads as TGTGCCAGCAGTGAAGTATCCGCCTACGAGCAGTACTTC. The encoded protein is CASSEVSAYEQYF.

CDR3 protein: CASSMPQVRTYEQYF. CDR3 nucleotides: TGTGCCAGTAGTATGCCTCAGGTTCGGACCTACGAGCAGTACTTC. The rearrangement links TRBV19 to TRBJ2-7; D ambiguous. V shed 3 bases and J shed 2 bases, with 14 bases lying between them. The CDR3 loop spans 15 amino acids. The germline V gene encodes CDR1 LNHDA and CDR2 SQIVND (reference sequence).

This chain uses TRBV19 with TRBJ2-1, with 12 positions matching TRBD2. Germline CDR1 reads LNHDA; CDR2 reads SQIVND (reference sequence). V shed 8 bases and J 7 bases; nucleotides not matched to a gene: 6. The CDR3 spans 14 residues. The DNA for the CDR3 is TGTGCCAGTGGCGCTAGCGGGAGGGAGAATGAGCAGTTCTTC. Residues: CASGASGRENEQFF.

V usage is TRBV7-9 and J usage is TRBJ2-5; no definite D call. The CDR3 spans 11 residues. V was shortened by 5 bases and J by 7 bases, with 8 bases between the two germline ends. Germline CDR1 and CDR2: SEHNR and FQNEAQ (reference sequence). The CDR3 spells CASSPRGTQYF. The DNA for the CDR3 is TGTGCCAGCAGCCCCCGCGGGACCCAGTACTTC. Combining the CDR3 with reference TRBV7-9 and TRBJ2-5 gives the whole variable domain DTGVSQNPRHKITKRGQNVTFRCDPISEHNRLYWYRQTLGQGPEFLTYFQNEAQLEKSRLLSDRFSAERPKGSFSTLEIQRTEQGDSAMYLCASSPRGTQYFGPGTRLLVL.

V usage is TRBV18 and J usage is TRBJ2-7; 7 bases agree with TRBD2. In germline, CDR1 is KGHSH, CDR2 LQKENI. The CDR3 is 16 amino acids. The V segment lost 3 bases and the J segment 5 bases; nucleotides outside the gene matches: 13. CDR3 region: CASSPPSGGPGHEQYF. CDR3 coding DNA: TGTGCCAGCTCACCCCCTAGCGGTGGGCCGGGGCACGAGCAGTACTTC.

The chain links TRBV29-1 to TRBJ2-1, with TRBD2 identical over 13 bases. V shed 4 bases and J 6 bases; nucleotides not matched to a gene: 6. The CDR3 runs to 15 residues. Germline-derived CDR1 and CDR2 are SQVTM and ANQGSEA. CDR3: CSVAPLAGGRNEQFF. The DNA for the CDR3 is TGCAGCGTTGCCCCACTAGCGGGAGGGCGCAATGAGCAGTTCTTC.

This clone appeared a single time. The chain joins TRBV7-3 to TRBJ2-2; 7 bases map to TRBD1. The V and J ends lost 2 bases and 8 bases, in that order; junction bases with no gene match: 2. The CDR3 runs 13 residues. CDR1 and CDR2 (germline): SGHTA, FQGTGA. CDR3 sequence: CASSLLGQGELFF. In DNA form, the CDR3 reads TGTGCCAGCAGCTTATTGGGACAGGGGGAGCTGTTTTTT.

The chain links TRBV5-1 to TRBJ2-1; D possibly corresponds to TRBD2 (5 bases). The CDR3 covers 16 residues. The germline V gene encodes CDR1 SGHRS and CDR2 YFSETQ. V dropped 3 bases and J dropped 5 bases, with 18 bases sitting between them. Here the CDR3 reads CASSSLPAGLDNEQFF. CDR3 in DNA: TGCGCCAGCAGCTCCCTTCCGGCGGGTTTGGACAATGAGCAGTTCTTC.